Listed here are 16 T cell receptor beta chains from one sample, sequenced in a study of shared clonotypes between healthy human individuals. Generated by immunoSEQ multiplex PCR, the TCRdb table keeps only in-frame clones and is missing some. Among about 2.3 million clones listed, approximately 93% were seen once. Sequenced: naive CD4+ T cells from PBMCs. Indicated subset: CD45RA+ positively selected. These receptors were taken from a man aged 18 to 29 in good health. Some clones in this sample may be carry-over from other donors' samples.

V gene TRBV7-2 combines with J gene TRBJ2-1, with a tentative D call TRBD1 (6 bases). The CDR3 contains 12 residues. Trimming stripped 3 bases from V and 10 bases from J, with 10 bases between. Germline values: CDR1 SGHTA, CDR2 FQGNSA. The CDR3 sequence: CASSLLRGEQFF. Written as DNA, the CDR3 is TGTGCCAGCAGCTTGCTGAGGGGGGAGCAGTTCTTC.

The chain uses TRBV29-1 and TRBJ1-2; TRBD1 agrees at 8 bases. The CDR3 consists of 16 residues. V shed 0 bases and J 7 bases; nucleotides not matched to a gene: 13. Germline loops: CDR1 SQVTM, CDR2 ANQGSEA. In DNA form, the CDR3 reads TGCAGCGTTGAAGACGCCCCTGACAGGGGCGCAGGTGGCTACACCTTC. Translating gives CSVEDAPDRGAGGYTF.

The chain uses TRBV7-3 and TRBJ2-1; D perhaps matches TRBD2 (5 bases). Trimming removed 0 bases at V and 6 bases at J, with 6 bases between. Germline-derived CDR1 and CDR2 are SGHTA and FQGTGA. This CDR3 is built from 13 residues. The CDR3 nucleotides read TGTGCCAGCAGCTTAACCGGGATCAATGAGCAGTTCTTC. This codes for CASSLTGINEQFF.

This clone showed up just once. The rearrangement joins TRBV5-1 to TRBJ2-5; TRBD2 might be the D (6 bases). V was cut by 4 bases and J by 2 bases, with 15 bases left in between. This CDR3 has 15 amino acids. Germline values: CDR1 SGHRS, CDR2 YFSETQ. This chain's CDR3 is CASSRGGDLQETQYF. The CDR3 region has the DNA TGCGCCAGCAGCCGGGGTGGGGACTTACAAGAGACCCAGTACTTC.

This sequence joins TRBV7-2 and TRBJ1-1, with a weak D call TRBD1 (6 bases). The CDR3 spans 14 residues. Trimming took 6 bases from V and 2 from J, leaving 13 bases between them. Germline-derived CDR1 and CDR2 are SGHTA and FQGNSA. Here the CDR3 reads CASRTQGGNTEAFF. The CDR3, as DNA: TGTGCCAGCAGAACACAGGGAGGTAACACTGAAGCTTTCTTT.

The chain has TRBV7-9 and TRBJ2-5; 14 bases match TRBD2. The CDR3 consists of 16 residues. The V and J ends lost 8 bases and 5 bases, in that order; junction bases with no gene match: 10. The germline V gene has CDR1 SEHNR and CDR2 FQNEAQ (reference sequence). Here the CDR3 DNA reads TGTGCCAGCCTTCCCGGGACTAGCGGGAGTGGGGAGACCCAGTACTTC. This encodes CASLPGTSGSGETQYF.

This chain uses TRBV28 with TRBJ2-6, with D possibly being TRBD1 (6 bases). Germline loops: CDR1 MDHEN, CDR2 SYDVKM. The CDR3 is 16 residues long. V lost 4 bases, J lost 0 bases, and 10 bases lay in between. The CDR3 loop is CASSSLRGSGANVLTF. The CDR3 bases are TGTGCCAGCAGTTCCCTCAGGGGCTCTGGGGCCAACGTCCTGACTTTC.

Turning to this clone: This CDR3 is also generated by other DNA sequences in the sample. The CDR3 DNA sequence: TGTGCCAGCAGCTTAGGGAGATATGGCTACACCTTC. This codes for CASSLGRYGYTF. V and J are TRBV7-2 and TRBJ1-2; D unresolved. The CDR3 extends over 12 amino acids. Germline V gene data show CDR1 as SGHTA and CDR2 as FQGNSA. V was shortened by 1 base and J by 5 bases, with 5 bases between the two germline ends.

In this sample, this clone turned up once. The V call is TRBV30, the J call TRBJ2-2, with 8 bases aligning to TRBD1. Germline V lookup: CDR1 GTSNPN, CDR2 SVGIG (reference sequence). This CDR3 is 13 amino acids long. Trimming removed 4 bases from V and 11 bases from J; junction bases left unmatched: 9. The CDR3 DNA reads TGTGCCTGGAAACCAGGGGGCCCGGTTGAGCTGTTTTTT. The encoded protein is CAWKPGGPVELFF. Full variable domain (remainder filled in from reference TRBV30 and TRBJ2-2): SQTIHQWPATLVQPVGSPLSLECTVEGTSNPNLYWYRQAAGRGLQLLFYSVGIGQISSEVPQNLSASRPQDRQFILSSKKLLLSDSGFYLCAWKPGGPVELFFGEGSRLTVL.

V and J are TRBV30 and TRBJ2-5; D not resolved. The germline gives CDR1 GTSNPN, CDR2 SVGIG (reference sequence). Trimming left V 5 bases short and J 5 bases short, with 15 bases between. The CDR3 is 13 residues long. The CDR3 DNA is TGTGCCTGGGGGGTAAGGGCTGGCGAGACCCAGTACTTC. Residues: CAWGVRAGETQYF.

The chain uses TRBV19 and TRBJ2-7; TRBD2 might be the D (5 bases). Trimming took 4 bases from V and 4 from J, leaving 11 bases between them. The CDR3 is 13 amino acids. Germline CDR1 and CDR2: LNHDA and SQIVND (reference sequence). The CDR3 is CASSKDSEYEQYF. For the CDR3, the DNA is TGTGCCAGTAGTAAGGACTCCGAATACGAGCAGTACTTC.

The chain recombines TRBV5-4 with TRBJ2-1, with 7 bases matching TRBD2. Losses at the gene ends were 2 bases for V and 2 bases for J; bases not matched to a gene: 4. This CDR3 region has 15 residues. The germline CDR1 and CDR2 sequences are SGHNT and YYREEE (reference sequence). This CDR3 reads CASSLAGRPYNEQFF. CDR3 nucleotides: TGTGCCAGCAGCTTAGCGGGGAGACCCTACAATGAGCAGTTCTTC.

V usage is TRBV27 and J usage is TRBJ2-4; 7 positions agree with TRBD2. The CDR3 extends over 17 amino acids. Germline V gene data show CDR1 as MNHEY and CDR2 as SMNVEV (reference sequence). Trimming took 3 bases from V and 1 from J; bases not matched to a gene: 9. The CDR3 here is CASSLLAGGWAKNIQYF. The CDR3 bases are TGTGCCAGCAGTTTGTTAGCGGGTGGATGGGCCAAAAACATTCAGTACTTC.

This chain joins TRBV10-3 and TRBJ2-7; 9 bases fit TRBD1. The length of the CDR3 is 15 residues. Germline V gene lookup returns CDR1 ENHRY and CDR2 SYGVKD. J lost 6 bases, V lost 0 bases, and 6 bases had no gene match. The CDR3, as DNA: TGTGCCATCAGTGAGTCGGCACAGGGGGCCTCCGAGCAGTACTTC. Protein product: CAISESAQGASEQYF.

This sequence joins TRBV5-1 and TRBJ2-3; no clear D gene. Germline V gene lookup returns CDR1 SGHRS and CDR2 YFSETQ. The CDR3 has 14 amino acids. The V end was cut by 5 bases, the J end by 0 bases, with 10 bases between. The CDR3 sequence is CASSQTGSTDTQYF. In DNA, the CDR3 is TGCGCCAGCAGTCAAACGGGTAGCACAGATACGCAGTATTTT.

The chain couples TRBV9 to TRBJ2-1; no firm D call. V gave up 4 bases and J gave up 7 bases, with 18 bases separating them. This CDR3 comprises 15 residues. CDR1 SGDLS and CDR2 YYNGEE come from the germline V gene. DNA for the CDR3: TGTGCCAGCAGCCCCCGTGGCTCCAACTTTAATGAGCAGTTCTTC. Translation gives CASSPRGSNFNEQFF.